The rows below give T cell receptor beta chains drawn from one sample of a study of blood T cell repertoires in COVID-19. Method: immunoSEQ multiplex PCR; TCRdb's copy keeps in-frame clones and lacks some. The sample consists of 200,000 or so clones, around nine tenths of them appearing once. The specimen sequenced was peripheral blood. The receptor set was obtained from a man aged 50 to 60 with COVID-19, enrolled during active disease. Both conserved end residues are part of each CDR3. A D gene is named only where the DNA matches it firmly. Clone size is given for some rows only: seen once, a few or many times, or a class if the clone is expanded.

TRBJ2-5 TRBD2 TRBV3-1/TRBV3-2 12 NA TGTGCCAGCAGCCAGGGGGGGGAGACCCAGTACTTC CASSQGGETQYF
TRBJ2-1 TRBD2 TRBV7-3 16 NA TGTGCCAGCAGCCCCCTAGCGGGAGGCTCCTACAATGAGCAGTTCTTC CASSPLAGGSYNEQFF
TRBJ1-4 TRBD1 TRBV30 15 NA TGTGCCTGGACCGGATTCGGGACAGGGGGCGCAAAACTGTTTTTT CAWTGFGTGGAKLFF
TRBJ2-1 TRBD1 TRBV6-4 11 NA TGTGCCAGCAGAAGGGACAGGTGGGCGTTCTTC CASRRDRWAFF
TRBJ2-7 NA TRBV5-6 14 NA TGTGCCAGCAGCTTAAGCCAGGGGAATTACGAGCAGTACTTC CASSLSQGNYEQYF
TRBJ2-5 NA TRBV5-1 14 once TGCGCCAGCGGGATTCAGGGTTTGGAAGAGACCCAGTACTTC CASGIQGLEETQYF
TRBJ1-2 NA TRBV7-9 18 NA TGTGCCAGCAGAGCCCCCCTAGGAGGGGTAAAGGAGAACTATGGCTACACCTTC CASRAPLGGVKENYGYTF
TRBJ1-1 TRBD1 TRBV15 15 NA TGTGCCACCAGCAGAATGACAGGGACTCGCACTGAAGCTTTCTTT CATSRMTGTRTEAFF
TRBJ1-5 NA TRBV19 15 NA TGTGCCAGTAGTATAGGGGGCCGGCGCGGTCAGCCCCAGCATTTT CASSIGGRRGQPQHF
TRBJ1-3 TRBD1 TRBV18 13 NA TGTGCCAGCGTACAGGGGTCAGGAAACACCATATATTTT CASVQGSGNTIYF
TRBJ1-5 TRBD1 TRBV7-8 14 NA TGTGCCAGCAGCTCTCGACAGGGCGGTCAGCCCCAGCATTTT CASSSRQGGQPQHF
TRBJ2-1 TRBD1 TRBV29-1 13 NA TGCAGCGTCGACAGGGGCGGTGGTAATGAGCAGTTCTTC CSVDRGGGNEQFF
TRBJ2-3 TRBD2 TRBV19 17 once TGTGCCAGTAGTCGACTAGCGGGAGGGACACCCACAGATACGCAGTATTTT CASSRLAGGTPTDTQYF
TRBJ1-5 NA TRBV5-5 15 NA TGTGCCAGCAGCTTGGTGGGGGGAGTCAATCAGCCCCAGCATTTT CASSLVGGVNQPQHF
TRBJ2-7 NA TRBV14 12 NA TGTGCCAGCAGCCAAGTTCCCCCCTCTCAGTACTTC CASSQVPPSQYF
TRBJ2-5 NA TRBV29-1 12 NA TGCAGCGTTGATGAGGTTAGAGAGACCCAGTACTTC CSVDEVRETQYF
TRBJ2-7 NA TRBV7-3 14 NA TGTGCCAGCAGTAAAGGGGGCGGGACCTACGAGCAGTACTTC CASSKGGGTYEQYF
TRBJ2-5 TRBD2 TRBV3-1/TRBV3-2 11 NA TGTGCCAGCAGCCAATCGGCGGGGGAGTACTTC CASSQSAGEYF
TRBJ1-2 TRBD1 TRBV4-3 16 NA TGCGCCAGCAGCCAAGGCCAGGGACAGGTAAACTATGGCTACACCTTC CASSQGQGQVNYGYTF
TRBJ1-4 TRBD1 TRBV10-3 19 once TGTGCCATCAGTGAGTCTGGACAGGGACGAGGTGCAACTAATGAAAAACTGTTTTTT CAISESGQGRGATNEKLFF
TRBJ1-2 TRBD1 TRBV5-8 16 NA TGTGCCAGCAGCTTTGGGACAGGGACTTTCGGAAATGGCTACACCTTC CASSFGTGTFGNGYTF
TRBJ2-2 NA TRBV24-1 15 NA TGTGCCACCAGTGATTTGAAGAGGAATTCCGGGGAGCTGTTTTTT CATSDLKRNSGELFF
TRBJ2-7 NA TRBV27 15 NA TGTGCCAGCAGTTTAAGGGGGACCCTCTCCTACGAGCAGTACTTC CASSLRGTLSYEQYF
TRBJ2-7 NA TRBV11-2 15 NA TGTGCCAGCAGCTTAGGCCGGACAGCTACCTACGAGCAGTACTTC CASSLGRTATYEQYF
TRBJ1-5 NA TRBV7-2 13 few TGTGCCAGCAGCTCAGGGGGCAATCAGCCCCAGCATTTT CASSSGGNQPQHF
TRBJ2-3 NA TRBV11-2 14 NA TGTGCCAGCAGCTTAGGTACTAGGTCAGATACGCAGTATTTT CASSLGTRSDTQYF
TRBJ2-3 NA TRBV27 16 NA TGTGCCAGCAGTCCCCGCCTAGATCTCAGCACAGATACGCAGTATTTT CASSPRLDLSTDTQYF
TRBJ1-5 TRBD1 TRBV2 14 NA TGTGCCAGCAGTTGGGACAGGGCCAATCAGCCCCAGCATTTT CASSWDRANQPQHF
TRBJ2-3 TRBD2 TRBV6-5 16 NA TGTGCCAGCAGTTACGGGCCTAGCGGGAGTACAGATACGCAGTATTTT CASSYGPSGSTDTQYF
TRBJ1-2 TRBD1 TRBV5-6 18 NA TGTGCCAGCAGCCTCGATTTTAGGACAGGGCGGGATTTTCTTGGCTACACCTTC CASSLDFRTGRDFLGYTF
TRBJ2-3 TRBD2 TRBV19 14 few TGTGCCAGTTCGACTAGCGGGGGGGCGTTTACGCAGTATTTT CASSTSGGAFTQYF
TRBJ1-1 TRBD1 TRBV7-9 13 NA TGTGCCGTCCCCGGACAGGGATTGTCTGAAGCTTTCTTT CAVPGQGLSEAFF
TRBJ2-1 TRBD2 TRBV5-4 19 NA TGTGCCAGCAGGCCTAGACTAGCGGGGGGGCATGGGTCCTACAATGAGCAGTTCTTC CASRPRLAGGHGSYNEQFF
TRBJ2-1 NA TRBV2 16 NA TGTGCCAGCAGTGTCAGTGAGGTCTTAATCTACAATGAGCAGTTCTTC CASSVSEVLIYNEQFF
TRBJ2-5 TRBD2 TRBV3-1/TRBV3-2 16 once TGTGCCAGCAGCCCCAGCGGTAGCGGGAGTGTCTTGACCCAGTACTTC CASSPSGSGSVLTQYF
TRBJ2-3 TRBD2 TRBV27 17 NA TGTGCCAGCAGTTTAAACCGCGCGGGGGGGCCGGCAGATACGCAGTATTTT CASSLNRAGGPADTQYF
TRBJ2-1 NA TRBV7-6 20 NA TGTGCCAGCAGCTTAGGCCCCCTGGGGGCGGTAGGGGGTCGTAACAATGAGCAGTTCTTC CASSLGPLGAVGGRNNEQFF
TRBJ2-5 NA TRBV29-1 12 NA TGCAGCGTTGTAGGGGCCCAAGAGACCCAGTACTTC CSVVGAQETQYF
TRBJ2-2 NA TRBV7-3 16 NA TGTGCCAGCAGCCCAAGCGAGGTCAAAAACACCGGGGAGCTGTTTTTT CASSPSEVKNTGELFF
TRBJ2-2 NA TRBV9 15 NA TGTGCCAGCAGCCCAGGGGGGACTAACACCGGGGAGCTGTTTTTT CASSPGGTNTGELFF
TRBJ2-2 TRBD2 TRBV5-1 16 once TGCGCCAGCAGGGGGGGACTAGCGGGATACACCGGGGAGCTGTTTTTT CASRGGLAGYTGELFF
TRBJ1-5 TRBD1 TRBV15 15 NA TGTGCCACCAGCACAGGACAGGGTGGGAATCAGCCCCAGCATTTT CATSTGQGGNQPQHF
TRBJ1-4 NA TRBV12-3/TRBV12-4 13 NA TGTGCCAGCAGGGGGGCCCTTAATGAAAAACTGTTTTTT CASRGALNEKLFF
TRBJ1-2 NA TRBV25-1 12 few TGTGCCAGCAGGTCAGGGGACTATGGCTACACCTTC CASRSGDYGYTF
TRBJ2-1 TRBD1 TRBV5-1 17 NA TGCGCCAGCAGCCCCGGGACAGGGGGCTACTCCTACAATGAGCAGTTCTTC CASSPGTGGYSYNEQFF
TRBJ2-3 NA TRBV2 15 NA TGTGCCAGCAGGGGGTCGGACAGTAGCACAGATACGCAGTATTTT CASRGSDSSTDTQYF
TRBJ1-1 NA TRBV19 16 few TGTGCCAGTAGTATCACAGGGATCCTGGCAAACACTGAAGCTTTCTTT CASSITGILANTEAFF
TRBJ1-1 NA TRBV4-1 18 NA TGCGCCAGCAGCCAAGACGGTGACAGCCTTCTTATGAACACTGAAGCTTTCTTT CASSQDGDSLLMNTEAFF
TRBJ1-4 TRBD1 TRBV18 15 NA TGTGCCAGCTCACCACGATTCGGACAGGCGGAAAAACTGTTTTTT CASSPRFGQAEKLFF
TRBJ1-4 TRBD1 TRBV4-1 20 NA TGCGCCAGCAGCTCGACGTTTGGACAGGGGGGGGTATCGACTAATGAAAAACTGTTTTTT CASSSTFGQGGVSTNEKLFF
TRBJ1-6 TRBD1 TRBV7-6 15 NA TGTGCCAGCAGCTACCGGACAGGGTTTGGTTCACCCCTCCACTTT CASSYRTGFGSPLHF
TRBJ1-2 TRBD1 TRBV5-1 13 once TGCGCCACCAGGACAGGCATGAACTATGGCTACACCTTC CATRTGMNYGYTF
TRBJ2-1 TRBD1 TRBV3-1/TRBV3-2 17 once TGTGCCAGCAGCAGAATGATGGGACAGGGCATGAGAAATGAGCAGTTCTTC CASSRMMGQGMRNEQFF
TRBJ1-6 TRBD1 TRBV6-1 17 NA TGTGCCAGCAGTGACCCCGGGACAGGGGGCTCCAATTCACCCCTCCACTTT CASSDPGTGGSNSPLHF
TRBJ1-1 NA TRBV10-3 13 NA TGTGCCATCAGTGAGTCGAGGAACACTGAAGCTTTCTTT CAISESRNTEAFF
TRBJ2-1 TRBD2 TRBV9 16 NA TGTGCCAGCAGCGTAGCGGCTAGCGGGAGTATCTATGAGCAGTTCTTC CASSVAASGSIYEQFF